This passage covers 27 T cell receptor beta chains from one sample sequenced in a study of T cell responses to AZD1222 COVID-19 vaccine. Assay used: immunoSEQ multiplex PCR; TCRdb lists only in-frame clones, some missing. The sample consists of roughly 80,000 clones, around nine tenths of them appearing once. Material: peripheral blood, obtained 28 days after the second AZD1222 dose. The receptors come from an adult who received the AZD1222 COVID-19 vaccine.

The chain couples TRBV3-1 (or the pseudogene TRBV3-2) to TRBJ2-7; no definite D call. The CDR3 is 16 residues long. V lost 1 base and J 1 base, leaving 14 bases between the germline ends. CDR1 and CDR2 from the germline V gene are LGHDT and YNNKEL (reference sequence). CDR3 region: CASSQGTGRRSYEQYF. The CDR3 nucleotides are TGTGCCAGCAGCCAAGGGACCGGCAGGCGTTCCTACGAGCAGTACTTC.

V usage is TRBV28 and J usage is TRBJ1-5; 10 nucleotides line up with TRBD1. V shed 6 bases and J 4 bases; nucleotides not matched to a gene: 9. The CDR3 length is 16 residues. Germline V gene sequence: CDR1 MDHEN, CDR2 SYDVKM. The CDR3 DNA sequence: TGTGCCAGCAGGCCCGGGGACAGGGGCCCAAATCAGCCCCAGCATTTT. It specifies CASRPGDRGPNQPQHF.

The DNA of the CDR3 is TGTGCCAGCAGCCAGGACAGGGGGCTTGTCTACGAGCAGTACTTC. This encodes CASSQDRGLVYEQYF. This chain connects TRBV3-1 (or the pseudogene TRBV3-2) to TRBJ2-7, with TRBD1 matching 11 bases. Per the germline V gene, CDR1 is LGHDT and CDR2 is YNNKEL (reference sequence). Germline trimming cut 3 bases from V and 3 bases from J; bases unmatched to any gene: 4. The CDR3 runs 15 residues.

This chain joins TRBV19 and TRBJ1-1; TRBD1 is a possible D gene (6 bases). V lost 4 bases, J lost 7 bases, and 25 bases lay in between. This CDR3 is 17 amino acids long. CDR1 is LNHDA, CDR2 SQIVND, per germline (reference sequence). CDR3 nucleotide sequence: TGTGCCAGTAGTACCTACCGCGGCCAACAGGGATCGAATGAAGCTTTCTTT. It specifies CASSTYRGQQGSNEAFF. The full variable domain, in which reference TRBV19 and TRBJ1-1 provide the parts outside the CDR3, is DGGITQSPKYLFRKEGQNVTLSCEQNLNHDAMYWYRQDPGQGLRLIYYSQIVNDFQKGDIAEGYSVSREKKESFPLTVTSAQKNPTAFYLCASSTYRGQQGSNEAFFGQGTRLTVV.

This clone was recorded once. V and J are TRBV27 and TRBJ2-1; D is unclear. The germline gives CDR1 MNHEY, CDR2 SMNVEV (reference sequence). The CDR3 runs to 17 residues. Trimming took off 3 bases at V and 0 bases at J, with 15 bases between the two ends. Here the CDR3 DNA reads TGTGCCAGCAGTTTCCCCCCCGTCCCTAGCTCCTACAATGAGCAGTTCTTC. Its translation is CASSFPPVPSSYNEQFF.

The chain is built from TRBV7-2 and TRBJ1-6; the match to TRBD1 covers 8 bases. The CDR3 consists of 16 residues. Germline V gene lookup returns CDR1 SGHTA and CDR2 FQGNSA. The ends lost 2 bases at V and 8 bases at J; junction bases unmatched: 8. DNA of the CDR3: TGTGCCAGCAGCTTACAGGGGGCGCGGGAGTATTCACCCCTCCACTTT. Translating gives CASSLQGAREYSPLHF.

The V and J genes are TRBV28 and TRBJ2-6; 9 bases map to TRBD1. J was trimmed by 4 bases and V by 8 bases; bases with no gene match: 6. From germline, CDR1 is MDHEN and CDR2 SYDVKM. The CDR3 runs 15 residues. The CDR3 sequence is CASFTGGSGANVLTF. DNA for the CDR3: TGTGCCAGCTTTACAGGGGGCTCCGGGGCCAACGTCCTGACTTTC. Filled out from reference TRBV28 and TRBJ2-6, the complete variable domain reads DVKVTQSSRYLVKRTGEKVFLECVQDMDHENMFWYRQDPGLGLRLIYFSYDVKMKEKGDIPEGYSVSREKKERFSLILESASTNQTSMYLCASFTGGSGANVLTFGAGSRLTVL.

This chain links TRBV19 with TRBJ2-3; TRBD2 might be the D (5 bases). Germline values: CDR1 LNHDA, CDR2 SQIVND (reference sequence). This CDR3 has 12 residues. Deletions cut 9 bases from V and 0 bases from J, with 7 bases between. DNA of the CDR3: TGTGCCAGCCGGGATAGCACAGATACGCAGTATTTT. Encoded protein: CASRDSTDTQYF.

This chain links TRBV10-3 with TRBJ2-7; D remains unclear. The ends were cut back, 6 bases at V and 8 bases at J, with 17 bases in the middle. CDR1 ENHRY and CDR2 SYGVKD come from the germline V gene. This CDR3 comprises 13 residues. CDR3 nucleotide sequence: TGTGCCATCAGCGGATCGCCCCCCGATCAGCAGTACTTC. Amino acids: CAISGSPPDQQYF.

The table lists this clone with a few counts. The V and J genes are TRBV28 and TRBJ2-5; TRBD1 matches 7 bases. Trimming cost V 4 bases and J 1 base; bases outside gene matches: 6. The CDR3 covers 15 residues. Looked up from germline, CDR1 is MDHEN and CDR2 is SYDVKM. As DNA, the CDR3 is TGTGCCAGCAGTTCGGCCGGGACAGCCCAAGAGACCCAGTACTTC. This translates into CASSSAGTAQETQYF.

The chain's CDR3 is CASQTGTYGYTF. The CDR3 DNA follows: TGTGCCAGTCAGACAGGGACCTATGGCTACACCTTC. The chain couples TRBV19 to TRBJ1-2, with 7 bases fitting TRBD1. Germline CDR1 and CDR2: LNHDA and SQIVND (reference sequence). The V segment lost 8 bases and the J segment 4 bases; nucleotides outside the gene matches: 4. The CDR3 covers 12 residues.

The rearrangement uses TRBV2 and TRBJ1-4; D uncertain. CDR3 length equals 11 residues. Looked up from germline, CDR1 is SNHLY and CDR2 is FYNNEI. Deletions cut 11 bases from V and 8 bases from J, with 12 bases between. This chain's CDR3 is CAYGSREKLFF. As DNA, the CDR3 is TGTGCCTACGGGTCGCGGGAAAAACTGTTTTTT.

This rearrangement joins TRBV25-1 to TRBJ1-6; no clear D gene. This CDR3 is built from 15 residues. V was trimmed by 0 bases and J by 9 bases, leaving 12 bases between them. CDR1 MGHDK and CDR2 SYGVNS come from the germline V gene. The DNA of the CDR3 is TGTGCCAGCAGTGAATATAAGGAGGGTTTTTCACCCCTCCACTTT. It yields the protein CASSEYKEGFSPLHF.

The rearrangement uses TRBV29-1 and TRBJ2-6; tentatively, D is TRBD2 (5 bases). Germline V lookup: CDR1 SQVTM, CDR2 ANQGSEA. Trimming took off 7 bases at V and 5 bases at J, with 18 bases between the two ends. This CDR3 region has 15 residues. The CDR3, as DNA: TGCAGCGCTTGGACGGCCGACGGGAGGGCCAACGTCCTGACTTTC. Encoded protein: CSAWTADGRANVLTF.

The CDR3 DNA sequence: TGCGCCAGCAGTGAAGCAGGGTCCCCATCAACTAATGAAAAACTGTTTTTT. The encoded protein is CASSEAGSPSTNEKLFF. The chain carries TRBV10-2 and TRBJ1-4; D possibly corresponds to TRBD1 (5 bases). V was cut by 3 bases and J by 0 bases, with 14 bases left in between. The CDR3 is 17 amino acids. From germline, CDR1 is WSHSY and CDR2 SAAADI.

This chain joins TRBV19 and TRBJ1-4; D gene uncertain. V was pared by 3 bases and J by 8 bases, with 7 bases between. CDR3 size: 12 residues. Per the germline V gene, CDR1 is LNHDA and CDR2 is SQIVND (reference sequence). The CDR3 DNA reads TGTGCCAGTAGTATCCGGGGAGAAAAACTGTTTTTT. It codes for CASSIRGEKLFF.

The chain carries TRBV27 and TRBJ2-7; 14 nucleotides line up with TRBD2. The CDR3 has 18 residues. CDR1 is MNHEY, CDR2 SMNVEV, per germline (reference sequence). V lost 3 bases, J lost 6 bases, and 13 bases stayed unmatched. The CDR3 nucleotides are TGTGCCAGCAGTTTTTTGCAGACTAGCGGGGGGGCCAATTCCGAGCAGTACTTC. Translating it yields CASSFLQTSGGANSEQYF.

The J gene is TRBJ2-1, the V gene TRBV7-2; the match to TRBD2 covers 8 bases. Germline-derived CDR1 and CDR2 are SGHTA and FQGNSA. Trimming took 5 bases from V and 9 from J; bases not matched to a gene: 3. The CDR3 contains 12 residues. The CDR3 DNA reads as TGTGCCAGCAGCCGGGAGGGCAGTGAGCAGTTCTTC. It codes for CASSREGSEQFF.

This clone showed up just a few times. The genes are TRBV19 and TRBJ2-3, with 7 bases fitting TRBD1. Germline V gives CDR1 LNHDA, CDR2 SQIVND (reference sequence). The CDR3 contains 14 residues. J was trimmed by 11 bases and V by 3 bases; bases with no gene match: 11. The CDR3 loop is CASSMYSQGVEQYF. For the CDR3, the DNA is TGTGCCAGTAGTATGTATTCCCAGGGGGTGGAGCAGTATTTT.

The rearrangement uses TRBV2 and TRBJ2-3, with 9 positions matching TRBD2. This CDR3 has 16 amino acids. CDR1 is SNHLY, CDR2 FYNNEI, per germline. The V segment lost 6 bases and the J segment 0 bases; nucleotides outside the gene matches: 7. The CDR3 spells CASSSGTSRSTDTQYF. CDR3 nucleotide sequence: TGTGCCAGCAGCTCCGGGACTAGCCGTAGCACAGATACGCAGTATTTT.

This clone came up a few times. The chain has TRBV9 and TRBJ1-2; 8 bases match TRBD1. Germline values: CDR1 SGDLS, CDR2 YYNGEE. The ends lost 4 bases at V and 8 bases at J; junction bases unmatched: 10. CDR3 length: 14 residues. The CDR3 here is CASSSGQGHRGYTF. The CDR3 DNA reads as TGTGCCAGCAGCTCCGGACAGGGTCATAGAGGCTACACCTTC.

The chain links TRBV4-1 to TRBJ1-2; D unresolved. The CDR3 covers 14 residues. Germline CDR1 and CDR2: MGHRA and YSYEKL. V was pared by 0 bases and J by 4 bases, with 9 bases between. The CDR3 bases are TGCGCCAGCAGCCAAGATGAAGGGCCCTATGGCTACACCTTC. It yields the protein CASSQDEGPYGYTF.

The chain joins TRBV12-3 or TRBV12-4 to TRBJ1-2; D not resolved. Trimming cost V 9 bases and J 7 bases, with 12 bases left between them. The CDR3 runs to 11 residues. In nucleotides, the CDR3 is TGTGCCAGTGGGTGGGGAGCTGGCTACACCTTC. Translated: CASGWGAGYTF.

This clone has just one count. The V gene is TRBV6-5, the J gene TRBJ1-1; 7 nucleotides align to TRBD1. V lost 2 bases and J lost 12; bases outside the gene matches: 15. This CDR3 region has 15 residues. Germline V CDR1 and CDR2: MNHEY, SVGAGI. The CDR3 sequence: CASSYGGGTRVETFF. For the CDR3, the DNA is TGTGCCAGCAGTTACGGAGGGGGCACCCGGGTAGAAACTTTCTTT.

The CDR3 spells CASTSSNTEAFF. The CDR3 DNA is TGTGCCAGCACCTCCTCGAACACTGAAGCTTTCTTT. This sequence joins TRBV7-9 and TRBJ1-1; D uncertain. Germline V gene lookup returns CDR1 SEHNR and CDR2 FQNEAQ (reference sequence). This CDR3 is 12 amino acids long. With 7 bases removed from V and 1 base from J, the gap between germline ends came to 7 bases.

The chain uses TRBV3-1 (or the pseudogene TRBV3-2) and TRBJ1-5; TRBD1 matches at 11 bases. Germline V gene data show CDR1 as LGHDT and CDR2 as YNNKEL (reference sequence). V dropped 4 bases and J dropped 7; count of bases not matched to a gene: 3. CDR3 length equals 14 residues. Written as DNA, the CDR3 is TGTGCCAGCAGCCCGGACAGGGGGCGACAGCCCCAGCATTTT. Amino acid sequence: CASSPDRGRQPQHF.

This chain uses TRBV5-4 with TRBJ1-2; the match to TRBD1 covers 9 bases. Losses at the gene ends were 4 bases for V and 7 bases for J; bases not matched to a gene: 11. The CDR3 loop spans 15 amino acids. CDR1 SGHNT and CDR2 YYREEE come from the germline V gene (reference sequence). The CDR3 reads CASSPRQGGNRGYTF. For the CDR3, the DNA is TGTGCCAGCAGCCCCCGACAGGGGGGCAATCGTGGCTACACCTTC.